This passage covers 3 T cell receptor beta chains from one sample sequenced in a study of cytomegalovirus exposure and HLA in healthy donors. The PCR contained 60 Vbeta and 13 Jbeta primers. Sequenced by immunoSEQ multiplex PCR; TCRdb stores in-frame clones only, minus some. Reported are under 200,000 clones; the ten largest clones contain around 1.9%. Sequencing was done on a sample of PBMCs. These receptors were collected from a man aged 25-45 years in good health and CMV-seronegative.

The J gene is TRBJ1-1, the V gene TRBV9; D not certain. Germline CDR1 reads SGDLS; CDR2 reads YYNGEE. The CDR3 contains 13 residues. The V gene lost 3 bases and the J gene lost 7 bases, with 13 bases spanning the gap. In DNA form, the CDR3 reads TGTGCCAGCAGCGGGGAGGGAGGAGTTGAAGCTTTCTTT. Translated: CASSGEGGVEAFF.

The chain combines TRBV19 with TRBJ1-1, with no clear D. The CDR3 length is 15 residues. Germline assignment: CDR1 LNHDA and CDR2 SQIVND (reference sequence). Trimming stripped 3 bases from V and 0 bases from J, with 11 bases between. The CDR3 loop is CASSMGVYLNTEAFF. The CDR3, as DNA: TGTGCCAGTAGTATGGGAGTATATTTGAACACTGAAGCTTTCTTT.

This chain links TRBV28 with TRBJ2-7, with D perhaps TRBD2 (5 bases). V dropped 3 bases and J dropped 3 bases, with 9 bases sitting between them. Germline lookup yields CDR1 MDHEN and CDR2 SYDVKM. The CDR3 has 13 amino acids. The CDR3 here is CASSFRGDYEQYF. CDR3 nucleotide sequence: TGTGCCAGCAGTTTCCGGGGTGACTACGAGCAGTACTTC.